This TCR beta chain is from a study of blood T cell repertoires in COVID-19. Study overall: From T cells, B-cell-depleted T cells, or PBMCs came the material, which was cDNA or gDNA.

V was cut by 1 base and J by 8 bases, with 12 bases left in between. The germline gives CDR1 SGHTA, CDR2 FQGNSA. This CDR3 comprises 14 residues. Original methodology: Amplifying reference gene primers gave estimates of nucleated cell counts. Profiling relied on immunoSEQ multiplex PCR, and the TCRdb table lists in-frame clones only, not all of them. V and J calls and clone size are as listed in that table; D and trimming were resolved from the DNA. The sample consists of roughly 300,000 clones, 85% to 90% of them appearing once. Material for sequencing was peripheral blood. V usage is TRBV7-2 and J usage is TRBJ2-1, with D unclear. The origin of this receptor is a human donor in a cohort sampled during active COVID-19. The CDR3 DNA reads as TGTGCCAGCAGCTTAGAGCTTGCGCAGGATGAGCAGTTCTTC. Its translation is CASSLELAQDEQFF.